There are a few counts of the clone carrying this T cell receptor (beta chain). Antigen specificity is unknown. The entry originates in a study of OX40 agonist ivuxolimab in advanced cancers. Study-level information: Under the entry rules, prior anti-PD-1, anti-PD-L1 or anti-CTLA-4 therapy was allowed, and less than 50% had some. Study-wide findings and caveats: In the 0.1 to 3.0 mg/kg range, CD4+ and CD8+ blood T cells had expanded clonally by week 6. Partial responders receiving 0.1-3.0 mg/kg showed among the lowest clonal expansion. Average numbers of expanded clones were greater in CD8+ T cells than in CD4+.

Clones were read by immunoSEQ multiplex PCR, and TCRdb kept only the in-frame ones, dropping some. The repertoire includes around 46,000 clones, 91% of them detected once, and roughly 5.2% sits in the top ten. CDR3 length: 14 residues. With 3 bases removed from V and 0 bases from J, the gap between germline ends came to 9 bases. CDR1 MNHNY and CDR2 SVGAGI come from the germline V gene (reference sequence). The sequences come from CD4+ or CD8+ T cells sorted from blood, collected in a trial of the OX40 agonist ivuxolimab. The sequence derives from an adult with an advanced solid tumor such as melanoma, head and neck, liver or kidney cancer. The chain couples TRBV6-6 to TRBJ2-7; no definite D call. The CDR3 DNA sequence: TGTGCCAGCAGTTATTTGCAGGACTCCTACGAGCAGTACTTC. Amino acids: CASSYLQDSYEQYF.